The clone carrying this T cell receptor (beta chain) was counted a few times. Its antigen is as yet unknown. This specimen comes from a study of CD8 T cells in ankylosing spondylitis. CDR3 length: 12 amino acids. The V end lost 3 bases, the J end lost 6 bases, and 9 bases lay between the germline ends. Germline CDR1 and CDR2: SGHNT and YENEEA. Study results and caveats: In peripheral blood, disease-linked CD8+ clones occurred at relatively low frequencies.

Each CDR3 protein is one row after TCRdb ran MiXCR on the 5' RACE reads. The sample lists 150,000 to 200,000 distinct CDR3 sequences, around 10% occurring once. V usage is TRBV11-3 and J usage is TRBJ2-7; possible D gene TRBD2, 5 bases. Sequencing was done on a sample of blood, either unsorted or a sorted T cell fraction (not recorded which). The TCR originated in a male donor with ankylosing spondylitis or in good health (not recorded which). Here the CDR3 reads CASSFPRGEQYF. CDR3 bases: TGTGCCAGCAGCTTCCCCCGGGGCGAGCAGTACTTC.